Included here is one TCR beta chain sequence, with context. Its specificity is not known. In the sorted-subset replicate PCRs, around 220 ng DNA, roughly 29,000 T cell genomes, was used. Libraries were prepared by immunoSEQ multiplex PCR; TCRdb keeps only in-frame clonotypes and omits some of them. The table includes 2 million to 3 million clones, 93% detected once. The J segment lost 2 bases and the V segment lost 3 bases, leaving 3 bases of the junction unmatched. The CDR3 is 14 residues long. The germline CDR1 and CDR2 sequences are SGHKS and YYEKEE (reference sequence). This specimen belongs to a study of shared clonotypes between healthy human individuals. Study as a whole: A couple of female and a few male donors aged 18 to 49 were enrolled.

Findings and caveats of the study: Across subsets, estimated richness was generally greater for naive than for memory populations. In contrast to clonotypes shared by all four donors, non-shared clonotypes had lower generation probabilities.

The chain couples TRBV5-5 to TRBJ2-5; 8 bases agree with TRBD1. The sequence was collected from a man aged 18 to 30 in good health. Some clones in this sample may be carry-over from other donors' samples. Source material: naive CD4+ T cells from PBMCs. Subset meaning: CD45RA+ positively selected. This chain's CDR3 is CASSSGQEQETQYF. The CDR3 nucleotides are TGTGCCAGCAGCTCGGGACAGGAGCAAGAGACCCAGTACTTC. The variable domain in full, completed from reference TRBV5-5 and TRBJ2-5, reads DAGVTQSPTHLIKTRGQQVTLRCSPISGHKSVSWYQQVLGQGPQFIFQYYEKEERGRGNFPDRFSARQFPNYSSELNVNALLLGDSALYLCASSSGQEQETQYFGPGTRLLVL.